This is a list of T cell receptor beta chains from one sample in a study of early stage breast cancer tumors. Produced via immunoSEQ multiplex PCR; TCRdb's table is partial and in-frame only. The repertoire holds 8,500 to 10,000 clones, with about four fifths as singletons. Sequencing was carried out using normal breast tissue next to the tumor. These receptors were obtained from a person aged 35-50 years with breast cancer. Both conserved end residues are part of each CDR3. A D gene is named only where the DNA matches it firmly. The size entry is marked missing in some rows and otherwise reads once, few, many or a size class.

cdr3_aa: CASSFSRRGKEAGNTIYF
cdr3_nt: TGTGCCAGCAGCTTCTCGCGTCGGGGGAAAGAGGCTGGAAACACCATATATTTT
j_call: TRBJ1-3
v_call: TRBV7-9
d_call: -
clone_size: -

cdr3_aa: CASSPILKGQEAFF
cdr3_nt: TGCGCCAGCAGCCCCATCCTGAAGGGGCAGGAAGCTTTCTTT
j_call: TRBJ1-1
v_call: TRBV4-1
d_call: -
clone_size: few

cdr3_aa: CSVPGTSGGSYEQYF
cdr3_nt: TGCAGCGTCCCTGGGACTAGCGGTGGCTCCTACGAGCAGTACTTC
j_call: TRBJ2-7
v_call: TRBV29-1
d_call: TRBD2
clone_size: -

cdr3_aa: CASSPQGHTGELFF
cdr3_nt: TGTGCCAGTAGTCCCCAGGGACACACCGGGGAGCTGTTTTTT
j_call: TRBJ2-2
v_call: TRBV19
d_call: -
clone_size: -

cdr3_aa: CASRVASGRNEQFF
cdr3_nt: TGTGCCAGCCGCGTAGCTTCGGGCCGCAATGAGCAGTTCTTC
j_call: TRBJ2-1
v_call: TRBV11-3
d_call: -
clone_size: -

cdr3_aa: CASSPNRVSDEQFF
cdr3_nt: TGTGCCAGCAGCCCGAACAGGGTCAGCGATGAGCAGTTCTTC
j_call: TRBJ2-1
v_call: TRBV7-2
d_call: -
clone_size: -

cdr3_aa: CASSAGPYNSPLHF
cdr3_nt: TGTGCCAGTTCGGCGGGGCCCTATAATTCACCCCTCCACTTT
j_call: TRBJ1-6
v_call: TRBV6-1
d_call: -
clone_size: -

cdr3_aa: CASSMGLAGNTDTQYF
cdr3_nt: TGTGCCAGCAGCATGGGACTAGCGGGGAACACAGATACGCAGTATTTT
j_call: TRBJ2-3
v_call: TRBV5-4
d_call: TRBD2
clone_size: -

cdr3_aa: CSVEDPLSNQPQHF
cdr3_nt: TGCAGCGTTGAAGATCCACTTAGCAATCAGCCCCAGCATTTT
j_call: TRBJ1-5
v_call: TRBV29-1
d_call: -
clone_size: -

cdr3_aa: CAWMTPWGYTF
cdr3_nt: TGTGCCTGGATGACACCTTGGGGCTACACCTTC
j_call: TRBJ1-2
v_call: TRBV30
d_call: -
clone_size: few

cdr3_aa: CASSLDGRLNTGELFF
cdr3_nt: TGCGCCAGCAGCTTGGACGGCCGCCTGAACACCGGGGAGCTGTTTTTT
j_call: TRBJ2-2
v_call: TRBV5-1
d_call: -
clone_size: -

cdr3_aa: CARSLRRVPYEQYF
cdr3_nt: TGTGCCAGAAGCTTGAGACGGGTTCCCTACGAGCAGTACTTC
j_call: TRBJ2-7
v_call: TRBV5-3
d_call: -
clone_size: -

cdr3_aa: CASLVRANEQFF
cdr3_nt: TGTGCCAGCTTAGTACGGGCCAATGAGCAGTTCTTC
j_call: TRBJ2-1
v_call: TRBV2
d_call: -
clone_size: -

cdr3_aa: CASSGRDTQYF
cdr3_nt: TGTGCCAGCTCGGGTAGGGATACGCAGTATTTT
j_call: TRBJ2-3
v_call: TRBV6-5
d_call: -
clone_size: -

cdr3_aa: CASGQGDTQYF
cdr3_nt: TGTGCCAGCGGTCAGGGGGATACGCAGTATTTT
j_call: TRBJ2-3
v_call: TRBV6-6
d_call: -
clone_size: -

cdr3_aa: CASSPPRTGTYEQYF
cdr3_nt: TGTGCCAGCAGCCCCCCCAGGACGGGAACCTACGAGCAGTACTTC
j_call: TRBJ2-7
v_call: TRBV7-9
d_call: -
clone_size: -

cdr3_aa: CSAGQGYEQYF
cdr3_nt: TGCAGTGCCGGTCAGGGCTACGAGCAGTACTTC
j_call: TRBJ2-7
v_call: TRBV20-1
d_call: -
clone_size: -

cdr3_aa: CASSSTGSTDTQYF
cdr3_nt: TGTGCCAGTAGTTCGACAGGCAGCACAGATACGCAGTATTTT
j_call: TRBJ2-3
v_call: TRBV19
d_call: -
clone_size: -

cdr3_aa: CASSLAPLAYPYEQYF
cdr3_nt: TGTGCCAGCAGCTTAGCCCCCCTAGCGTATCCCTACGAGCAGTACTTC
j_call: TRBJ2-7
v_call: TRBV7-9
d_call: -
clone_size: -

cdr3_aa: CASRGMVGELFF
cdr3_nt: TGTGCCAGCAGGGGGATGGTCGGGGAGCTGTTTTTT
j_call: TRBJ2-2
v_call: TRBV28
d_call: -
clone_size: -

cdr3_aa: CASSPGTGVNEKLFF
cdr3_nt: TGCGCCAGCAGCCCCGGGACAGGGGTAAATGAAAAACTGTTTTTT
j_call: TRBJ1-4
v_call: TRBV4-1
d_call: TRBD1
clone_size: -

cdr3_aa: CASSASSYEQYF
cdr3_nt: TGTGCCAGCAGCGCTAGCTCCTACGAGCAGTACTTC
j_call: TRBJ2-7
v_call: TRBV7-8
d_call: -
clone_size: -

cdr3_aa: CASSNRGVEGTGELFF
cdr3_nt: TGTGCCAGTAGTAACAGAGGCGTGGAGGGCACCGGGGAGCTGTTTTTT
j_call: TRBJ2-2
v_call: TRBV19
d_call: -
clone_size: -

cdr3_aa: CASSGDGQEKLFF
cdr3_nt: TGTGCCAGCAGCGGGGACGGTCAAGAAAAACTGTTTTTT
j_call: TRBJ1-4
v_call: TRBV11-2
d_call: -
clone_size: -

cdr3_aa: CASTRTLKSEQFF
cdr3_nt: TGTGCCAGCACCCGAACGCTAAAGAGCGAGCAGTTCTTC
j_call: TRBJ2-1
v_call: TRBV2
d_call: -
clone_size: once

cdr3_aa: CASSLSAGTYEQYF
cdr3_nt: TGTGCCAGCAGCTTATCGGCAGGGACCTACGAGCAGTACTTC
j_call: TRBJ2-7
v_call: TRBV11-2
d_call: -
clone_size: -

cdr3_aa: CASSPRGAGSTDTQYF
cdr3_nt: TGTGCCAGCAGCCCGCGGGGAGCGGGCAGCACAGATACGCAGTATTTT
j_call: TRBJ2-3
v_call: TRBV7-6
d_call: -
clone_size: -

cdr3_aa: CASSLPLAETYNEQFF
cdr3_nt: TGCGCCAGCAGCTTGCCCCTAGCGGAAACCTACAATGAGCAGTTCTTC
j_call: TRBJ2-1
v_call: TRBV5-1
d_call: TRBD2
clone_size: -

cdr3_aa: CASSPTGGSGNTIYF
cdr3_nt: TGCGCCAGCAGCCCAACTGGCGGCTCTGGAAACACCATATATTTT
j_call: TRBJ1-3
v_call: TRBV5-1
d_call: -
clone_size: -

cdr3_aa: CSVTGTSGTYSYNEQFF
cdr3_nt: TGCAGCGTGACCGGGACTAGCGGGACGTACTCCTACAATGAGCAGTTCTTC
j_call: TRBJ2-1
v_call: TRBV29-1
d_call: TRBD2
clone_size: -

cdr3_aa: CAISRTSAETQYF
cdr3_nt: TGTGCCATCAGCCGAACTAGCGCGGAGACCCAGTACTTC
j_call: TRBJ2-5
v_call: TRBV15
d_call: TRBD2
clone_size: once

cdr3_aa: CASSYTLAKSSYEQYF
cdr3_nt: TGTGCCAGCAGTTACACACTAGCGAAGAGCTCCTACGAGCAGTACTTC
j_call: TRBJ2-7
v_call: TRBV6-6
d_call: TRBD2
clone_size: -

cdr3_aa: CATSRVEYQRIYGYTF
cdr3_nt: TGTGCCACCAGCAGAGTAGAGTACCAACGGATTTATGGCTACACCTTC
j_call: TRBJ1-2
v_call: TRBV15
d_call: -
clone_size: -

cdr3_aa: CASSYGGGASNEQFF
cdr3_nt: TGTGCCAGCTCCTACGGGGGGGGAGCGTCCAATGAGCAGTTCTTC
j_call: TRBJ2-1
v_call: TRBV6-5
d_call: TRBD2
clone_size: -

cdr3_aa: CASSPPTGGGPNNEQFF
cdr3_nt: TGTGCCAGCTCACCACCGACGGGGGGAGGGCCCAACAATGAGCAGTTCTTC
j_call: TRBJ2-1
v_call: TRBV18
d_call: TRBD2
clone_size: -

cdr3_aa: CASGGESTDTQYF
cdr3_nt: TGTGCCAGCGGGGGTGAGAGCACAGATACGCAGTATTTT
j_call: TRBJ2-3
v_call: TRBV19
d_call: -
clone_size: -

cdr3_aa: CASSLAPGGPGETQYF
cdr3_nt: TGCGCCAGCAGCTTGGCCCCAGGGGGCCCGGGGGAGACCCAGTACTTC
j_call: TRBJ2-5
v_call: TRBV5-1
d_call: TRBD1
clone_size: few

cdr3_aa: CASSPTIVGQETQYF
cdr3_nt: TGCGCCAGCAGCCCAACTATTGTCGGGCAAGAGACCCAGTACTTC
j_call: TRBJ2-5
v_call: TRBV4-1
d_call: -
clone_size: -

cdr3_aa: CASSPGLGTSGFGQYF
cdr3_nt: TGCGCCAGCAGCCCTGGATTAGGGACTAGCGGGTTCGGGCAGTATTTT
j_call: TRBJ2-3
v_call: TRBV5-1
d_call: TRBD2
clone_size: -

cdr3_aa: CASSESLGVEQFF
cdr3_nt: TGCGCCAGCAGTGAGAGTCTAGGGGTTGAGCAGTTCTTC
j_call: TRBJ2-1
v_call: TRBV10-2
d_call: -
clone_size: -

cdr3_aa: CASSAFYEQYF
cdr3_nt: TGTGCCAGCAGTGCTTTCTACGAGCAGTACTTC
j_call: TRBJ2-7
v_call: TRBV2
d_call: -
clone_size: -

cdr3_aa: CASSSRASSSGNTIYF
cdr3_nt: TGTGCCAGCAGCTCCAGGGCTTCGAGCTCTGGAAACACCATATATTTT
j_call: TRBJ1-3
v_call: TRBV4-2
d_call: -
clone_size: -

cdr3_aa: CASSILQGSGNTIYF
cdr3_nt: TGTGCCAGTAGTATTCTACAGGGCTCTGGAAACACCATATATTTT
j_call: TRBJ1-3
v_call: TRBV19
d_call: -
clone_size: -

cdr3_aa: CAISERLAGGNTGELFF
cdr3_nt: TGTGCCATCAGTGAGCGACTAGCGGGAGGGAATACCGGGGAGCTGTTTTTT
j_call: TRBJ2-2
v_call: TRBV10-3
d_call: TRBD2
clone_size: -

cdr3_aa: CASSLKNRLSYGYTF
cdr3_nt: TGTGCCAGCAGCTTAAAAAACAGGCTTAGCTATGGCTACACCTTC
j_call: TRBJ1-2
v_call: TRBV5-4
d_call: -
clone_size: -

cdr3_aa: CAWNQNPTGRSYGYTF
cdr3_nt: TGTGCCTGGAACCAGAATCCGACAGGGAGGTCCTATGGCTACACCTTC
j_call: TRBJ1-2
v_call: TRBV30
d_call: TRBD1
clone_size: -

cdr3_aa: CASSLPAGNTIYF
cdr3_nt: TGTGCCAGCAGCTTGCCAGCTGGAAACACCATATATTTT
j_call: TRBJ1-3
v_call: TRBV5-6
d_call: -
clone_size: -

cdr3_aa: CASSQTGNGEQYF
cdr3_nt: TGTGCCAGCAGCCAAACAGGGAATGGCGAGCAGTACTTC
j_call: TRBJ2-7
v_call: TRBV14
d_call: -
clone_size: few